The rows below give T cell receptor beta chains drawn from one sample of a study of blood T cell repertoires in COVID-19. Profiled with immunoSEQ multiplex PCR; TCRdb holds only in-frame clones, not every one. There are around 250,000 clones in the sample; around 90% occur only once, and roughly 10% lies in the top ten. Sequencing input: peripheral blood. Receptors originate from a woman aged 70 to 79 with COVID-19, enrolled during active disease. Both conserved end residues are part of each CDR3. The D gene is left open where the match is weak. Part of the rows lack a size; the others show once, few, many or a class for expanded clones.

d_gene: .
j_gene: TRBJ2-3
v_gene: TRBV5-8
abundance: .
CDR3nt: TGTGCCAGCAGCTTGGATGAGGGAGTAGGGGATACGCAGTATTTT
CDR3aa: CASSLDEGVGDTQYF

d_gene: .
j_gene: TRBJ1-5
v_gene: TRBV28
abundance: .
CDR3nt: TGTGCCAGCAGTTCACAGTCTTTTTATAGCAATCAGCCCCAGCATTTT
CDR3aa: CASSSQSFYSNQPQHF

d_gene: .
j_gene: TRBJ1-2
v_gene: TRBV4-1
abundance: .
CDR3nt: TGCGCCAGCAGCCGGACACAGGGCGACTATGGCTACACCTTC
CDR3aa: CASSRTQGDYGYTF

d_gene: TRBD1
j_gene: TRBJ1-1
v_gene: TRBV7-9
abundance: .
CDR3nt: TGTGCCAGCAGCTTAGCGGGGGACAGGGGTTGGCCTGAAGCTTTCTTT
CDR3aa: CASSLAGDRGWPEAFF

d_gene: TRBD1
j_gene: TRBJ1-6
v_gene: TRBV6-5
abundance: .
CDR3nt: TGTGCCAGCAGGCCCCCACAGGGGAAGGGATCACCCCTCCACTTT
CDR3aa: CASRPPQGKGSPLHF

d_gene: TRBD1
j_gene: TRBJ1-5
v_gene: TRBV11-3
abundance: .
CDR3nt: TGTGCCAGCAGCTCTGGGACAGATCAGCCCCAGCATTTT
CDR3aa: CASSSGTDQPQHF

d_gene: .
j_gene: TRBJ1-1
v_gene: TRBV2
abundance: .
CDR3nt: TGTGCCAGTATATACAGTGGCACTGAAGCTTTCTTT
CDR3aa: CASIYSGTEAFF

d_gene: .
j_gene: TRBJ1-5
v_gene: TRBV28
abundance: .
CDR3nt: TGTGCCAGCAGTTCTAGGGGGATTCCCTATAGCAATCAGCCCCAGCATTTT
CDR3aa: CASSSRGIPYSNQPQHF

d_gene: .
j_gene: TRBJ2-1
v_gene: TRBV11-3
abundance: .
CDR3nt: TGTGCCAGCAGCTACCCCGGTGGTAATGAGCAGTTCTTC
CDR3aa: CASSYPGGNEQFF

d_gene: .
j_gene: TRBJ2-1
v_gene: TRBV19
abundance: .
CDR3nt: TGTGCCAGTAGTCTCGACAGGGCGGGACTGGGGTTTTTAGATGAGCAGTTCTTC
CDR3aa: CASSLDRAGLGFLDEQFF

d_gene: .
j_gene: TRBJ1-6
v_gene: TRBV5-1
abundance: .
CDR3nt: TGCGCCAGCAGCTTGGCCTTCGGGGGGATGTCACCCCTCCACTTT
CDR3aa: CASSLAFGGMSPLHF

d_gene: TRBD2
j_gene: TRBJ2-1
v_gene: TRBV20-1
abundance: .
CDR3nt: TGCAGTGCTAGTCCTAGCGGGCCAATAACCTACAATGAGCAGTTCTTC
CDR3aa: CSASPSGPITYNEQFF

d_gene: TRBD2
j_gene: TRBJ2-7
v_gene: TRBV11-2
abundance: .
CDR3nt: TGTGCCAGCAGCTTAGTAACTAGCGGGAGTCCATCCTACGAGCAGTACTTC
CDR3aa: CASSLVTSGSPSYEQYF

d_gene: .
j_gene: TRBJ2-1
v_gene: TRBV7-2
abundance: .
CDR3nt: TGTGCCAGCAGCCCCGGCGCGGGAGAGCAGTTCTTC
CDR3aa: CASSPGAGEQFF

d_gene: .
j_gene: TRBJ1-1
v_gene: TRBV4-2
abundance: once
CDR3nt: TGTGCCAGCAGCCAAGATACTAGCGGGGTTCACAACACTGAAGCTTTCTTT
CDR3aa: CASSQDTSGVHNTEAFF

d_gene: .
j_gene: TRBJ2-7
v_gene: TRBV20-1
abundance: .
CDR3nt: TGCAGTGCTACTACTAGCTACGAGCAGTACTTC
CDR3aa: CSATTSYEQYF

d_gene: .
j_gene: TRBJ1-1
v_gene: TRBV19
abundance: .
CDR3nt: TGTGCCAGTAGTATAGTGTCGCTAGATAATGGAAATGAAGCTTTCTTT
CDR3aa: CASSIVSLDNGNEAFF

d_gene: TRBD1
j_gene: TRBJ1-6
v_gene: TRBV2
abundance: .
CDR3nt: TGTGCCAGCAGCCGGGACAGGGGACGGGGTTCACCCCTCCACTTT
CDR3aa: CASSRDRGRGSPLHF

d_gene: TRBD2
j_gene: TRBJ2-2
v_gene: TRBV27
abundance: .
CDR3nt: TGTGCCAGCAGCTTCTCACACGGACTAGCGGGAGTTCCCGGGGAGCTGTTTTTT
CDR3aa: CASSFSHGLAGVPGELFF

d_gene: .
j_gene: TRBJ1-2
v_gene: TRBV15
abundance: few
CDR3nt: TGTGCCACCAGCAGAGATTTGGTGACAGCTAACTATGGCTACACCTTC
CDR3aa: CATSRDLVTANYGYTF

d_gene: .
j_gene: TRBJ1-2
v_gene: TRBV6-4
abundance: .
CDR3nt: TGTGCCAGCAGTCCGGGACATCAAAACTATGGCTACACCTTC
CDR3aa: CASSPGHQNYGYTF

d_gene: TRBD2
j_gene: TRBJ2-7
v_gene: TRBV5-1
abundance: .
CDR3nt: TGCGCCAGCAGCAGGACTAGCGGGTCGTATTACGAGCAGTACTTC
CDR3aa: CASSRTSGSYYEQYF

d_gene: .
j_gene: TRBJ1-4
v_gene: TRBV27
abundance: few
CDR3nt: TGTGCCAGCAGTTGGGGCAGGGGTAGGGGAGAAAAACTGTTTTTT
CDR3aa: CASSWGRGRGEKLFF

d_gene: .
j_gene: TRBJ1-2
v_gene: TRBV5-4
abundance: .
CDR3nt: TGTGCCAGCAGCTTGGAGAGGGAATCCTATGGCTACACCTTC
CDR3aa: CASSLERESYGYTF

d_gene: .
j_gene: TRBJ1-5
v_gene: TRBV30
abundance: .
CDR3nt: TGTGCCTGGAGCGCACGCCTTGGACAGAACAATCAGCCCCAGCATTTT
CDR3aa: CAWSARLGQNNQPQHF

d_gene: TRBD1
j_gene: TRBJ1-5
v_gene: TRBV4-2
abundance: .
CDR3nt: TGTGCCAGCAGCCAATTTCAGGGGGCCCAGCATTTT
CDR3aa: CASSQFQGAQHF

d_gene: .
j_gene: TRBJ2-5
v_gene: TRBV12-3/TRBV12-4
abundance: .
CDR3nt: TGTGCCAGCAGCCGATACAGGGCGGAGACCCAGTACTTC
CDR3aa: CASSRYRAETQYF

d_gene: .
j_gene: TRBJ1-1
v_gene: TRBV18
abundance: .
CDR3nt: TGTGCCAGCTCACCGAGGACAGAGGTGAACACTGAAGCTTTCTTT
CDR3aa: CASSPRTEVNTEAFF

d_gene: .
j_gene: TRBJ2-7
v_gene: TRBV4-1
abundance: .
CDR3nt: TGCGCCAGCAGCCTAGGGGAAGGCGAGCAGTACTTC
CDR3aa: CASSLGEGEQYF

d_gene: TRBD2
j_gene: TRBJ2-1
v_gene: TRBV30
abundance: .
CDR3nt: TGTGCCTGGAGTGAGACTAGCGGGAGGGACAATGAGCAGTTCTTC
CDR3aa: CAWSETSGRDNEQFF

d_gene: .
j_gene: TRBJ2-5
v_gene: TRBV18
abundance: .
CDR3nt: TGTGCCAGCTCACCACCGAGATTGAGAGAGACCCAGTACTTC
CDR3aa: CASSPPRLRETQYF

d_gene: TRBD1
j_gene: TRBJ2-7
v_gene: TRBV5-6
abundance: .
CDR3nt: TGTGCCAGCAGCTTGGCCGGGACAGGTAATTCCTACGAGCAGTACTTC
CDR3aa: CASSLAGTGNSYEQYF

d_gene: .
j_gene: TRBJ1-3
v_gene: TRBV18
abundance: once
CDR3nt: TGTGCCAGCTCACCTACCAGCGACTCTGGAAACACCATATATTTT
CDR3aa: CASSPTSDSGNTIYF

d_gene: .
j_gene: TRBJ2-6
v_gene: TRBV20-1
abundance: .
CDR3nt: TGCAGTGCTAGTCCTCCCAGGGGCTCTGGGGCCAACGTCCTGACTTTC
CDR3aa: CSASPPRGSGANVLTF

d_gene: TRBD2
j_gene: TRBJ2-7
v_gene: TRBV28
abundance: .
CDR3nt: TGTGCCAGCAGTTTACTTGTAGCTAGCGGGAGATACGAGCAGTACTTC
CDR3aa: CASSLLVASGRYEQYF

d_gene: .
j_gene: TRBJ1-2
v_gene: TRBV6-5
abundance: .
CDR3nt: TGTGCCAGCAGTTATTTGGGGGGGTCACCTTATGGCTACACCTTC
CDR3aa: CASSYLGGSPYGYTF

d_gene: TRBD1
j_gene: TRBJ1-2
v_gene: TRBV20-1
abundance: .
CDR3nt: TGCAGTGCTAGTGACACCGGGACAGGGGGCTTAAACTATGGCTACACCTTC
CDR3aa: CSASDTGTGGLNYGYTF

d_gene: .
j_gene: TRBJ1-6
v_gene: TRBV11-3
abundance: .
CDR3nt: TGTGCCAGCAGCCTACCGATGTCCCGTTCACCCCTCCACTTT
CDR3aa: CASSLPMSRSPLHF

d_gene: .
j_gene: TRBJ2-7
v_gene: TRBV28
abundance: .
CDR3nt: TGTGCCAGCAGTTTAAGGGGGTTGTACGAGCAGTACTTC
CDR3aa: CASSLRGLYEQYF

d_gene: TRBD2
j_gene: TRBJ2-7
v_gene: TRBV27
abundance: .
CDR3nt: TGTGCCACCGGAAGGGTAGATAGCGGGAGTTTCCACGAGCAGTACTTC
CDR3aa: CATGRVDSGSFHEQYF

d_gene: TRBD2
j_gene: TRBJ2-7
v_gene: TRBV6-5
abundance: .
CDR3nt: TGTGCCAGCAACCGACTAGCGGGAGTAAGGGAGCAGTACTTC
CDR3aa: CASNRLAGVREQYF

d_gene: TRBD1
j_gene: TRBJ1-5
v_gene: TRBV18
abundance: .
CDR3nt: TGTGCCAGCTCACCGGGACAGGAGAATCAGCCCCAGCATTTT
CDR3aa: CASSPGQENQPQHF

d_gene: .
j_gene: TRBJ1-1
v_gene: TRBV19
abundance: .
CDR3nt: TGTGCCAGTAGTATGCAACGGGGTGAAGCTTTCTTT
CDR3aa: CASSMQRGEAFF

d_gene: .
j_gene: TRBJ1-2
v_gene: TRBV10-3
abundance: .
CDR3nt: TGTGCCATCAGTGAGTCGAAGGGCGGGTATGGCTACACCTTC
CDR3aa: CAISESKGGYGYTF

d_gene: TRBD1
j_gene: TRBJ1-2
v_gene: TRBV7-9
abundance: .
CDR3nt: TGTGCCAGCAGCCCGCCGGGACAGGGATTCGGCTACACCTTC
CDR3aa: CASSPPGQGFGYTF

d_gene: TRBD1
j_gene: TRBJ1-4
v_gene: TRBV7-6
abundance: .
CDR3nt: TGTGCCAGCAGCCCCTCGACAGGGGATGAAAAACTGTTTTTT
CDR3aa: CASSPSTGDEKLFF

d_gene: TRBD1
j_gene: TRBJ2-1
v_gene: TRBV7-6
abundance: .
CDR3nt: TGTGCCAGCAGCCAGGACAGGGTCAATGAGCAGTTCTTC
CDR3aa: CASSQDRVNEQFF

d_gene: TRBD1
j_gene: TRBJ2-7
v_gene: TRBV18
abundance: .
CDR3nt: TGTGCCAGCTCACCAGACAGGGCCTCCTACGAGCAGTACTTC
CDR3aa: CASSPDRASYEQYF

d_gene: .
j_gene: TRBJ2-2
v_gene: TRBV19
abundance: .
CDR3nt: TGTGCCAGTACCCCTCCCGGGACTTACACCGGGGAGCTGTTTTTT
CDR3aa: CASTPPGTYTGELFF

d_gene: .
j_gene: TRBJ1-1
v_gene: TRBV5-1
abundance: .
CDR3nt: TGCGCCAGCAGCTTGACACCCATGAACACTGAAGCTTTCTTT
CDR3aa: CASSLTPMNTEAFF

d_gene: TRBD1
j_gene: TRBJ1-2
v_gene: TRBV28
abundance: .
CDR3nt: TGTGCCAGCTGCCACGAAGGACAGGGCCATGGCTACACCTTC
CDR3aa: CASCHEGQGHGYTF